The 7 T cell receptor beta chains presented below share a single source sample, sequenced in a study of blood T cell repertoires in COVID-19. Clones were read by immunoSEQ multiplex PCR, and TCRdb kept only the in-frame ones, dropping some. Here the sample spans 240,000 or so clones, around 83% being singletons. Sequences were obtained from peripheral blood. The source of these receptors is a woman under 30 with acute or convalescent COVID-19.

The V call is TRBV30, the J call TRBJ1-2; 10 nucleotides agree with TRBD1. This CDR3 has 11 residues. Trimming took 5 bases from V and 7 from J; bases not matched to a gene: 1. Looked up from germline, CDR1 is GTSNPN and CDR2 is SVGIG (reference sequence). The CDR3 bases are TGTGCCTGGGGGACAGGGGCTGGCTACACCTTC. Protein product: CAWGTGAGYTF.

This clone has just one count. This chain links TRBV10-3 with TRBJ2-7; D uncertain. Germline V gene data show CDR1 as ENHRY and CDR2 as SYGVKD. Trimming left V 0 bases short and J 0 bases short, with 12 bases between. The CDR3 runs to 16 residues. CDR3 DNA: TGTGCCATCAGTGAGTCTTCGCGGAGAAGCTCCTACGAGCAGTACTTC. Protein product: CAISESSRRSSYEQYF.

The V gene is TRBV7-2, the J gene TRBJ2-3; 8 positions agree with TRBD1. The germline V gene encodes CDR1 SGHTA and CDR2 FQGNSA. V lost 5 bases and J lost 3; bases outside the gene matches: 4. This CDR3 region has 14 residues. The DNA of the CDR3 is TGTGCCAGCAGCCTGGACAGGGTAACAGATACGCAGTATTTT. Encoded protein: CASSLDRVTDTQYF.

This chain links TRBV6-5 with TRBJ2-3, with TRBD2 matching over 9 bases. The junction had 5 bases not matched to a gene; V was cut back by 6 bases and J by 4 bases. Per germline, CDR1 MNHEY and CDR2 SVGAGI. The CDR3 runs to 14 residues. CDR3 protein: CASRREGPADTQYF. In nucleotides, the CDR3 is TGTGCCAGCAGGCGGGAGGGCCCCGCAGATACGCAGTATTTT.

This clone appeared a few times. The chain links TRBV27 to TRBJ1-1, with D perhaps matching TRBD1 (6 bases). This CDR3 is 12 amino acids long. The ends were cut back, 8 bases at V and 2 bases at J, with 9 bases in the middle. Germline-derived CDR1 and CDR2 are MNHEY and SMNVEV (reference sequence). CDR3 region: CASLGGNTEAFF. In DNA form, the CDR3 reads TGTGCCAGCTTAGGGGGAAACACTGAAGCTTTCTTT.

A word on this clone: Sequence at one end of the junction differs from germline and may be a read error. This rearrangement joins TRBV30 to TRBJ1-2; tentative D call: TRBD1 (5 bases). The germline V gene has CDR1 GTSNPN and CDR2 SVGIG (reference sequence). The CDR3 is 13 amino acids. In nucleotides, the CDR3 is TGTGCCTGGAGTGCCGCCGTGACAGCTCCCACTCTCTTC. This gives the protein CAWSAAVTAPTLF.

This clone was seen a handful of times. This chain links TRBV11-2 with TRBJ2-5; 7 nucleotides match TRBD2. The CDR3 spans 13 residues. In germline, CDR1 is SGHAT, CDR2 FQNNGV. J gave up 5 bases and V 3 bases, and 3 bases lay outside the gene matches. CDR3 sequence reads: CASSFGRTETQYF. The CDR3 DNA follows: TGTGCCAGCAGCTTCGGGAGGACCGAGACCCAGTACTTC.